This entry lists 28 T cell receptor beta chains sequenced from one sample in a study of identical twins. One entry per CDR3 protein results from TCRdb running MiXCR on the 5' RACE reads. The sample has about 810,000 distinct CDR3 sequences, 9% to 15% seen once. The data also belong to a second study, concerning yellow fever vaccine responses in identical twins.

Sequenced: PBMCs. The receptors here all came from a woman under 30 in good health.

This clonotype was observed a few times. The chain uses TRBV28 and TRBJ2-2, with D possibly TRBD1 on 6 matching bases. This CDR3 spans 13 amino acids. Trimming cost V 6 bases and J 7 bases, with 12 bases left between them. Germline CDR1 reads MDHEN; CDR2 reads SYDVKM. This chain's CDR3 is CASRDSKGGELFF. CDR3 in DNA: TGTGCCAGCAGGGACAGTAAAGGCGGGGAGCTGTTTTTT.

Comments on this clonotype: Just one base apart from a much larger clone, this may be a read error. The chain recombines TRBV6-4 with TRBJ2-1; 7 positions match TRBD1. This CDR3 spans 17 amino acids. J gave up 8 bases and V 6 bases, and 19 bases lay outside the gene matches. Germline V gene lookup returns CDR1 MRHNA and CDR2 SNTAGT. The CDR3 DNA reads as TGTGCCAGCAGACTGGTAAACGACAGGGTCTCCGACGATGAGCAGTTCTTC. Translating gives CASRLVNDRVSDDEQFF.

This clonotype was seen only a few times. The chain has TRBV27 and TRBJ1-2; 9 bases map to TRBD1. From germline, CDR1 is MNHEY and CDR2 SMNVEV (reference sequence). The CDR3 has 16 amino acids. The V gene end was trimmed by 6 bases and the J gene end by 7 bases; junction bases not matched to a gene: 15. The CDR3, as DNA: TGTGCCAGCAGCTCCCAGGGACAGGGAATACTAAGTGGCTACACCTTC. It codes for CASSSQGQGILSGYTF.

There are a few counts of this clonotype. The chain has TRBV9 and TRBJ2-1; TRBD2 agrees at 8 bases. J was trimmed by 7 bases and V by 0 bases; bases with no gene match: 6. Germline CDR1 is SGDLS and CDR2 is YYNGEE. The CDR3 contains 15 residues. The CDR3 sequence is CASSVVSSGLNEQFF. The DNA for the CDR3 is TGTGCCAGCAGCGTAGTCTCTAGCGGGCTGAATGAGCAGTTCTTC.

This chain links TRBV2 with TRBJ2-3, with D possibly being TRBD2 (5 bases). The CDR3 runs 13 residues. The V gene's germline CDR1 is SNHLY and CDR2 FYNNEI. V was trimmed by 1 base and J by 3 bases, leaving 5 bases between them. The CDR3 DNA reads TGTGCCAGCAGTGAAGGGAGGACAGATACGCAGTATTTT. Encoded protein: CASSEGRTDTQYF.

J is TRBJ1-1 and V is TRBV2; tentative D call: TRBD1 (6 bases). Germline V gives CDR1 SNHLY, CDR2 FYNNEI. The CDR3 loop spans 16 amino acids. The V and J ends lost 2 bases and 10 bases respectively, with 23 bases between them. The CDR3: CASSEYLGGGLVAAFF. In DNA, the CDR3 is TGTGCCAGCAGTGAATATCTCGGAGGGGGTTTGGTGGCAGCTTTCTTT.

The chain couples TRBV6-2 or TRBV6-3 to TRBJ2-1, with TRBD1 identical over 10 bases. The V and J ends lost 6 bases and 7 bases, in that order; junction bases with no gene match: 12. CDR3 length equals 16 residues. Germline loops: CDR1 MNHEY, CDR2 SVGEGT. The CDR3 nucleotides read TGTGCCAGCAGCCTCACGCGACAGGGGGCGAAGAATGAGCAGTTCTTC. It codes for CASSLTRQGAKNEQFF.

This clonotype came up a few times. The chain couples TRBV29-1 to TRBJ2-7, with a possible D match to TRBD1 (6 bases). V lost 4 bases to trimming and J lost 4 bases, with 14 bases between them. Germline CDR1 and CDR2: SQVTM and ANQGSEA. This CDR3 is 13 amino acids long. The CDR3 region has the DNA TGCAGCGTTGTGGCCGCAGGGGTATACGAGCAGTACTTC. Translated, it gives CSVVAAGVYEQYF.

This clonotype was observed a handful of times. The chain links TRBV2 to TRBJ2-1, with 9 nucleotides matching TRBD1. The CDR3 has 13 amino acids. The junction had 4 bases not matched to a gene; V was cut back by 1 base and J by 12 bases. The V gene's germline CDR1 is SNHLY and CDR2 FYNNEI. This CDR3 reads CASSEGLGQGQFF. In DNA, the CDR3 is TGTGCCAGCAGTGAAGGTTTGGGACAGGGGCAGTTCTTC. Complete variable domain (other parts from reference TRBV2 and TRBJ2-1): EPEVTQTPSHQVTQMGQEVILRCVPISNHLYFYWYRQILGQKVEFLVSFYNNEISEKSEIFDDQFSVERPDGSNFTLKIRSTKLEDSAMYFCASSEGLGQGQFFGPGTRLTVL.

This clonotype was seen more than once but under ten times. This chain links TRBV19 with TRBJ2-5, with 11 bases matching TRBD2. This CDR3 has 16 amino acids. V was pared by 6 bases and J by 1 base, with 7 bases of the junction left unmatched. Germline V gene lookup returns CDR1 LNHDA and CDR2 SQIVND (reference sequence). In nucleotides, the CDR3 is TGTGCCAGTAGGGGTAGCGGGAGGGCCCTCCAAGAGACCCAGTACTTC. Protein product: CASRGSGRALQETQYF. Variable domain in full (rest from reference TRBV19 and TRBJ2-5): DGGITQSPKYLFRKEGQNVTLSCEQNLNHDAMYWYRQDPGQGLRLIYYSQIVNDFQKGDIAEGYSVSREKKESFPLTVTSAQKNPTAFYLCASRGSGRALQETQYFGPGTRLLVL.

This clonotype has more than one count but fewer than ten. This rearrangement joins TRBV7-8 to TRBJ2-7; 8 bases align to TRBD2. The CDR3 loop spans 17 amino acids. Germline V CDR1 and CDR2: SGHVS, FQNEAQ. After removal of 3 bases from V and 0 bases from J, the junction contained 10 bases not matched to a gene. CDR3 protein: CASSFISFGGDSYEQYF. DNA for the CDR3: TGTGCCAGCAGCTTCATTTCGTTCGGGGGGGACTCCTACGAGCAGTACTTC.

This clonotype was detected a few times. V and J are TRBV6-5 and TRBJ2-2; TRBD1 or TRBD2 may be the D gene (6 bases each). This CDR3 contains 16 residues. V lost 0 bases to trimming and J lost 5 bases, with 13 bases between them. From germline, CDR1 is MNHEY and CDR2 SVGAGI. CDR3: CASSYSIGGPTGELFF. The CDR3 bases are TGTGCCAGCAGTTACTCGATAGGGGGGCCGACCGGGGAGCTGTTTTTT.

The chain is built from TRBV4-1 and TRBJ2-7; 8 nucleotides line up with TRBD2. There are 15 residues in the CDR3. The germline V gene has CDR1 MGHRA and CDR2 YSYEKL. V lost 2 bases and J lost 2; bases outside the gene matches: 5. In DNA form, the CDR3 reads TGCGCCAGCAGCCAAACTAGCGGCTATGCCTACGAGCAGTACTTC. This gives the protein CASSQTSGYAYEQYF.

This clonotype has at least ten counts. The rearrangement joins TRBV28 to TRBJ2-5, with no clear D. Germline V gene sequence: CDR1 MDHEN, CDR2 SYDVKM. V was pared by 5 bases and J by 5 bases, with 15 bases between. The CDR3 sequence is 14 residues long. The chain's CDR3 is CASSHYSMGETQYF. As DNA, the CDR3 is TGTGCCAGCAGTCACTATTCCATGGGGGAGACCCAGTACTTC.

The J gene is TRBJ2-5, the V gene TRBV11-2; 9 positions match TRBD2. Trimming cost V 1 base and J 2 bases; bases outside gene matches: 8. CDR1 and CDR2 from the germline V gene are SGHAT and FQNNGV. This CDR3 has 17 amino acids. The CDR3 nucleotides read TGTGCCAGCAGCTTAGTACGGAGTAGCGGGGGACAAGAGACCCAGTACTTC. Amino acids: CASSLVRSSGGQETQYF.

The chain is built from TRBV12-3 or TRBV12-4 and TRBJ1-1; 10 bases map to TRBD1. J lost 5 bases, V lost 5 bases, and 8 bases had no gene match. The CDR3 spans 15 residues. The CDR3 nucleotides are TGTGCCAGCAGTCCACGACAGGGGGCGCGTACTGAAGCTTTCTTT. Translation gives CASSPRQGARTEAFF.

This rearrangement joins TRBV20-1 to TRBJ2-1, with 14 positions matching TRBD2. CDR1 and CDR2 from the germline V gene are DFQATT and SNEGSKA (reference sequence). The CDR3 spans 14 residues. V was clipped by 6 bases and J by 9 bases; unmatched bases: 7. The CDR3 protein is CSAPGLAGVGEQFF. The CDR3 nucleotides are TGCAGTGCCCCGGGACTAGCGGGAGTCGGTGAGCAGTTCTTC.

This clonotype has only a few counts. The CDR3 region is CASRPGGAGNQPQHF. CDR3 sequence (DNA): TGTGCCAGCAGGCCAGGGGGCGCGGGCAATCAGCCCCAGCATTTT. This chain uses TRBV2 with TRBJ1-5, with TRBD1 matching over 8 bases. Germline CDR1 is SNHLY and CDR2 is FYNNEI. V trimming: 6 bases; J trimming: 2 bases; junction bases outside the gene matches: 6. CDR3 length: 15 residues.

This clonotype was detected a few times. The chain employs TRBV6-5 and TRBJ1-5; D not certain. Germline V lookup: CDR1 MNHEY, CDR2 SVGAGI. The CDR3 contains 13 residues. Trimming pared 2 bases from V and 7 bases from J, leaving 9 bases between. CDR3 residues: CASSYRLGQPQHF. The DNA of the CDR3 is TGTGCCAGCAGTTACAGGCTTGGACAGCCCCAGCATTTT.

The V and J genes are TRBV3-1 and TRBJ2-7; 10 positions agree with TRBD2. After removal of 5 bases from V and 8 bases from J, the junction contained 12 bases not matched to a gene. Germline CDR1 is LGHDT and CDR2 is YNNKEL (reference sequence). The CDR3 is made up of 15 amino acids. The CDR3: CASSVRGGTSVKQYF. The CDR3 coding sequence is TGTGCCAGCAGCGTGAGGGGCGGGACTAGCGTAAAGCAGTACTTC.

The genes are TRBV20-1 and TRBJ2-7, with 10 bases identical to TRBD1. The germline gives CDR1 DFQATT, CDR2 SNEGSKA (reference sequence). The V and J ends lost 5 bases and 4 bases, in that order; junction bases with no gene match: 5. CDR3 length equals 13 residues. CDR3 nucleotide sequence: TGCAGTGCTTGGGACAGGGGCCCATACGAGCAGTACGTC. It is translated as CSAWDRGPYEQYV.

V is TRBV20-1 and J is TRBJ2-1; 7 bases fit TRBD1. Germline assignment: CDR1 DFQATT and CDR2 SNEGSKA (reference sequence). The CDR3 length is 12 residues. V lost 3 bases, J lost 9 bases, and 5 bases stayed unmatched. CDR3 in DNA: TGCAGTGCTAGGTGGACAGGCAGTGAGCAGTTCTTC. Translated: CSARWTGSEQFF.

The table lists this clonotype with many counts. This chain uses TRBV10-3 with TRBJ1-2; D is possibly TRBD1 (5 bases). The germline V gene encodes CDR1 ENHRY and CDR2 SYGVKD. The ends were cut back, 6 bases at V and 0 bases at J, with 14 bases in the middle. This CDR3 has 15 amino acids. Written as DNA, the CDR3 is TGTGCCATCAGACCCCGGGACGGAGCTAACTATGGCTACACCTTC. It codes for CAIRPRDGANYGYTF.

In this sample, this clonotype turned up a few times. J is TRBJ2-3 and V is TRBV2; 7 bases match TRBD2. This CDR3 region has 19 residues. With V trimmed by 5 bases and J by 6 bases, 23 bases remained unmatched. CDR1 is SNHLY and CDR2 is FYNNEI in the germline V gene. CDR3 in DNA: TGTGCCAGCAGTTTCCGGGTGCGGGAGACTTCAGGCAAGAGCGATACGCAGTATTTT. It translates to CASSFRVRETSGKSDTQYF.

At least ten counts were recorded for this clonotype. The rearrangement joins TRBV29-1 to TRBJ2-1; 7 bases are a match to TRBD2. V lost 4 bases, J lost 0 bases, and 0 bases stayed unmatched. This CDR3 is built from 13 residues. Per the germline V gene, CDR1 is SQVTM and CDR2 is ANQGSEA. The CDR3 is CSVGGGSYNEQFF. The CDR3 DNA is TGCAGCGTTGGGGGGGGCTCCTACAATGAGCAGTTCTTC.

This clonotype showed up many times. This chain connects TRBV6-5 to TRBJ2-2, with unresolved D. V was trimmed by 8 bases and J by 4 bases, leaving 8 bases between them. This CDR3 contains 12 residues. CDR1 is MNHEY, CDR2 SVGAGI, per germline. The CDR3: CASHDGTGELFF. Here the CDR3 DNA reads TGTGCCAGCCACGACGGCACCGGGGAGCTGTTTTTT.

This clonotype has only a few counts. The rearrangement links TRBV28 to TRBJ2-5, with 7 bases lining up with TRBD2. This CDR3 contains 16 residues. J was trimmed by 2 bases and V by 5 bases; bases with no gene match: 11. The germline V gene has CDR1 MDHEN and CDR2 SYDVKM. Here the CDR3 DNA reads TGTGCCAGCAGTGGCTCTAGCGGCCGATGGCAAGAGACCCAGTACTTC. This codes for CASSGSSGRWQETQYF.

The gene calls are TRBV29-1 and TRBJ2-5, with a tentative D call TRBD2 (6 bases). Between the trimmed V and J ends, which lost 6 bases and 5 bases, there was a span of 10 bases. The CDR3 spans 11 residues. The germline V gene encodes CDR1 SQVTM and CDR2 ANQGSEA. CDR3: CSVPGRETQYF. CDR3 in DNA: TGCAGCGTCCCAGGGAGGGAGACCCAGTACTTC. Filled out from reference TRBV29-1 and TRBJ2-5, the complete variable domain reads SAVISQKPSRDICQRGTSLTIQCQVDSQVTMMFWYRQQPGQSLTLIATANQGSEATYESGFVIDKFPISRPNLTFSTLTVSNMSPEDSSIYLCSVPGRETQYFGPGTRLLVL.